The 21 T cell receptor beta chains given below trace back to one sample, sequenced in a study of T-cell memory formation after mild COVID-19. TCRdb fed the 5' RACE reads into MiXCR, producing one record per CDR3 protein. Among some 31,000 distinct CDR3 sequences listed, 9.5% to 15% were seen once. Sequencing was performed on PBMCs or a T cell subset sorted from them (not recorded which). Every receptor here comes from an adult woman who had mild COVID-19 (a few samples of this study predate the infection). Cell type and time point are not known.

There are many counts of this clonotype. This chain links TRBV6-5 with TRBJ2-3; 9 nucleotides align to TRBD1. There are 16 residues in the CDR3. The ends lost 2 bases at V and 5 bases at J; junction bases unmatched: 8. CDR1 is MNHEY, CDR2 SVGAGI, per germline. In DNA form, the CDR3 reads TGTGCCAGCAGTTACGACCGGGACAGGGTAGGAGATACGCAGTATTTT. It codes for CASSYDRDRVGDTQYF.

This clonotype was recorded at least ten times. The chain employs TRBV7-8 and TRBJ2-7; 7 nucleotides line up with TRBD1. CDR3 size: 15 residues. V lost 4 bases to trimming and J lost 1 base; unmatched junction nucleotides: 7. Germline CDR1 reads SGHVS; CDR2 reads FQNEAQ. The CDR3 region is CASSYLTGTSYEQYF. CDR3 DNA sequence: TGTGCCAGCAGCTATTTGACAGGGACATCCTACGAGCAGTACTTC.

This clonotype was recorded at least ten times. This rearrangement joins TRBV20-1 to TRBJ1-2; 9 bases align to TRBD1. J gave up 6 bases and V 3 bases, and 11 bases lay outside the gene matches. The CDR3 totals 15 residues. Germline V gene data show CDR1 as DFQATT and CDR2 as SNEGSKA (reference sequence). CDR3 nucleotide sequence: TGCAGTGCTAGGGACCTACAGGGGGCCTCCAATGGCTACACCTTC. Its protein product is CSARDLQGASNGYTF.

This clonotype was observed a few times. J is TRBJ2-1 and V is TRBV5-6; D might be TRBD2 (6 bases). This CDR3 has 15 residues. V lost 0 bases, J lost 9 bases, and 16 bases lay in between. Germline V gives CDR1 SGHDT, CDR2 YYEEEE. CDR3 in DNA: TGTGCCAGCAGCTTGGGGGGAGGTTCGAGAGGTGAGCAGTTCTTC. Protein product: CASSLGGGSRGEQFF. Variable domain in full (rest from reference TRBV5-6 and TRBJ2-1): DAGVTQSPTHLIKTRGQQVTLRCSPKSGHDTVSWYQQALGQGPQFIFQYYEEEERQRGNFPDRFSGHQFPNYSSELNVNALLLGDSALYLCASSLGGGSRGEQFFGPGTRLTVL.

This clonotype was seen at least ten times. J is TRBJ2-5 and V is TRBV7-3; unclear D gene. The V and J ends lost 4 bases and 1 base respectively, with 7 bases between them. The germline CDR1 and CDR2 sequences are SGHTA and FQGTGA. This CDR3 is built from 13 residues. CDR3 coding DNA: TGTGCCAGCAGCTATATCCCCCAAGAGACCCAGTACTTC. It encodes CASSYIPQETQYF.

This clonotype was recorded at least ten times. The rearrangement uses TRBV7-3 and TRBJ2-1, with 14 bases that match TRBD2. The CDR3 is 16 residues long. J gave up 6 bases and V 4 bases, and 5 bases lay outside the gene matches. Germline CDR1 reads SGHTA; CDR2 reads FQGTGA. The CDR3 sequence is CASSSVGLAGGNEQFF. In nucleotides, the CDR3 is TGTGCCAGCAGCTCCGTTGGACTAGCGGGAGGCAATGAGCAGTTCTTC.

This clonotype was detected many times. The V call is TRBV7-9, the J call TRBJ2-3, with D unclear. V was clipped by 5 bases and J by 8 bases, with 11 bases between them. CDR1 and CDR2 (germline): SEHNR, FQNEAQ (reference sequence). The CDR3 runs 12 residues. The CDR3 sequence is CASSPQQITQYF. For the CDR3, the DNA is TGTGCCAGCAGCCCCCAACAGATTACGCAGTATTTT.

This clonotype was found many times. The CDR3 nucleotides read TGCAGTGCTAGCGACAGCTCCTACGAGCAGTACTTC. It is translated as CSASDSSYEQYF. The gene calls are TRBV20-1 and TRBJ2-7; perhaps TRBD1 as D (5 bases). CDR1 and CDR2 from the germline V gene are DFQATT and SNEGSKA (reference sequence). V shed 3 bases and J shed 0 bases, with 6 bases lying between them. The CDR3 length is 12 residues.

This clonotype was observed many times. The chain employs TRBV18 and TRBJ2-2; D gene ambiguous. This CDR3 is built from 13 residues. In germline, CDR1 is KGHSH, CDR2 LQKENI. V lost 3 bases, J lost 4 bases, and 6 bases lay in between. CDR3: CASSPDTTGELFF. The CDR3 DNA reads as TGTGCCAGCTCACCTGACACCACCGGGGAGCTGTTTTTT.

This clonotype has a count of ten or more. V is TRBV19 and J is TRBJ1-5; TRBD1 matches 7 bases. J was trimmed by 6 bases and V by 6 bases; bases with no gene match: 11. There are 15 residues in the CDR3. Germline CDR1 LNHDA, CDR2 SQIVND (reference sequence). This chain's CDR3 is CASSKPDRVVQPQHF. DNA for the CDR3: TGTGCCAGTAGCAAACCCGACAGGGTGGTTCAGCCCCAGCATTTT.

This clonotype was found many times. The chain carries TRBV5-1 and TRBJ1-2; tentative D call: TRBD1 (5 bases). CDR1 and CDR2 from the germline V gene are SGHRS and YFSETQ. V shed 4 bases and J shed 1 base, with 8 bases lying between them. The CDR3 is 13 amino acids. This chain's CDR3 is CASSPQVNYGYTF. Written as DNA, the CDR3 is TGCGCCAGCAGCCCACAGGTTAACTATGGCTACACCTTC.

This clonotype was picked up many times. This sequence joins TRBV3-1 and TRBJ2-5, with D possibly being TRBD1 (8 bases). This CDR3 has 17 amino acids. Germline values: CDR1 LGHDT, CDR2 YNNKEL (reference sequence). The V gene lost 1 base and the J gene lost 7 bases, with 22 bases spanning the gap. CDR3 region: CASSQGGGTGKSRTQYF. The CDR3 DNA sequence: TGTGCCAGCAGCCAAGGGGGGGGGACAGGTAAATCAAGGACCCAGTACTTC.

This clonotype was counted a few times. The chain joins TRBV5-6 to TRBJ2-3; D gene ambiguous. Germline-derived CDR1 and CDR2 are SGHDT and YYEEEE. V was pared by 4 bases and J by 2 bases, with 5 bases between. CDR3 length: 12 amino acids. CDR3 sequence (DNA): TGTGCCAGCAGCAGACACACAGATACGCAGTATTTT. Translation gives CASSRHTDTQYF.

The table lists this clonotype with many counts. The chain is built from TRBV6-6 and TRBJ2-7; the D gene is possibly TRBD1 (5 bases). Germline loops: CDR1 MNHNY, CDR2 SVGAGI (reference sequence). The CDR3 has 15 amino acids. The V end was cut by 0 bases, the J end by 2 bases, with 11 bases between. As DNA, the CDR3 is TGTGCCAGCAGTTACTCGCAGGGTCCGCCCTACGAGCAGTACTTC. As protein: CASSYSQGPPYEQYF.

By its share, this clonotype is medium-sized. This sequence joins TRBV7-6 and TRBJ2-3; D is possibly TRBD1 (6 bases). V lost 10 bases and J lost 1, with 18 bases in between. The germline gives CDR1 SGHVS, CDR2 FNYEAQ. There are 15 residues in the CDR3. CDR3 sequence (DNA): TGTGCCACCACACCGACCAGGGGCCGCACAGATACGCAGTATTTT. This gives the protein CATTPTRGRTDTQYF.

This clonotype was observed at least ten times. The rearrangement joins TRBV6-6 to TRBJ2-1; 10 bases align to TRBD2. Trimming took 0 bases from V and 3 from J; bases not matched to a gene: 5. CDR3 length equals 17 residues. Germline values: CDR1 MNHNY, CDR2 SVGAGI (reference sequence). CDR3 loop: CASSYSPTSGVYNEQFF. In DNA form, the CDR3 reads TGTGCCAGCAGTTACTCGCCAACTAGCGGGGTCTACAATGAGCAGTTCTTC.

The chain links TRBV28 to TRBJ2-1, with 7 positions matching TRBD1. Germline V gene data show CDR1 as MDHEN and CDR2 as SYDVKM. Unmatched junction bases numbered 5, after V lost 5 bases and J lost 4 bases. The CDR3 runs to 14 residues. The CDR3 loop reads CASSPRTGYNEQFF. DNA for the CDR3: TGTGCCAGCAGTCCCCGGACAGGATACAATGAGCAGTTCTTC.

This clonotype was seen many times. The genes are TRBV12-3 or TRBV12-4 and TRBJ2-2; 10 nucleotides match TRBD1. The CDR3 has 18 residues. Losses at the gene ends were 6 bases for V and 2 bases for J; bases not matched to a gene: 12. DNA of the CDR3: TGTGCCAGCAGGAGAACCACCGGGACAGGGGACAACACCGGGGAGCTGTTTTTT. It is translated as CASRRTTGTGDNTGELFF.

This clonotype was found many times. The chain recombines TRBV7-8 with TRBJ2-4; D unresolved. The V gene's germline CDR1 is SGHVS and CDR2 FQNEAQ. This CDR3 contains 16 residues. Trimming took 5 bases from V and 1 from J, leaving 15 bases between them. DNA for the CDR3: TGTGCCAGCAGCCCCTTTCCGGAAACGGCCAAAAACATTCAGTACTTC. It encodes CASSPFPETAKNIQYF.

This clonotype has at least ten counts. This chain uses TRBV20-1 with TRBJ2-3, with TRBD2 matching 7 bases. V shed 0 bases, J shed 10 bases, and the junction held 7 bases outside the gene matches. Germline V CDR1 and CDR2: DFQATT, SNEGSKA (reference sequence). CDR3 size: 13 residues. The CDR3 loop reads CSAREQLARPQYF. The CDR3 nucleotides read TGCAGTGCTAGAGAACAACTAGCGCGCCCGCAGTATTTT.

The table lists this clonotype with many counts. J is TRBJ2-7 and V is TRBV12-3 or TRBV12-4, with a possible D match to TRBD1 (5 bases). This CDR3 has 13 amino acids. Trimming left V 2 bases short and J 3 bases short, with 8 bases between. The CDR3 loop reads CASSLSRGYEQYF. For the CDR3, the DNA is TGTGCCAGCAGTTTAAGTAGGGGCTACGAGCAGTACTTC.